This T cell receptor (beta chain) was identified in a study of T cell repertoires in aging, cancer and after chemotherapy. Multiplex touch-down PCR with TRB-A/B primers amplified rearranged V-D-J TRB sequences. TCRdb analysed the multiplex PCR reads with MiXCR anew, one entry per CDR3 protein. The sample consists of fewer than 6,500 distinct CDR3 sequences, approximately 25% of them appearing once. TCR beta rearrangements were amplified from peripheral blood genomic DNA. The CDR3 has 15 residues. Germline CDR1 and CDR2: SGHNT and YYREEE (reference sequence). This receptor was obtained from a human donor in good health. The material sequenced was blood. J is TRBJ2-7 and V is TRBV5-4; 11 bases map to TRBD2. The better agreement between TRBJ2-5 and the DNA end casts doubt on the J call. The chain's CDR3 is CASSLSLAGGQTQYF. The CDR3 DNA reads as TGTGCCAGCAGCTTGTCCCTAGCGGGAGGACAGACCCAGTACTTC.